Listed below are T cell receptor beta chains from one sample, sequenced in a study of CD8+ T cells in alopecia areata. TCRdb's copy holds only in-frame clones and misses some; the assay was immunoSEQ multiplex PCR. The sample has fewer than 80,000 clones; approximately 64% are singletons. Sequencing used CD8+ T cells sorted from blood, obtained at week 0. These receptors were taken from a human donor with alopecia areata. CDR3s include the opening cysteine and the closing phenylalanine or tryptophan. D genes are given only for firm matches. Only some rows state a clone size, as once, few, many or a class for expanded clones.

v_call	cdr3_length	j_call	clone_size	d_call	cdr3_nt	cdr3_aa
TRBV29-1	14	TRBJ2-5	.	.	TGCAGCGTTGAAGGGGTACGATTACAAGAGACCCAGTACTTC	CSVEGVRLQETQYF
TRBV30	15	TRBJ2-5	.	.	TGTGCCTGGACCCTAAGTCAGCTATGGGGAGAGACCCAGTACTTC	CAWTLSQLWGETQYF
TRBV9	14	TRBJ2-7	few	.	TGTGCCAGCAGCCCGGCTGGGGCCTCCTACGAGCAGTACTTC	CASSPAGASYEQYF
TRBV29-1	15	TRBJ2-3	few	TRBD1	TGCAGCGTTGAAGGAACAGGGGTACTCACAGATACGCAGTATTTT	CSVEGTGVLTDTQYF
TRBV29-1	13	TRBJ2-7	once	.	TGCAGCGTGATAGGCCGGGACGCCTACGAGCAGTACTTC	CSVIGRDAYEQYF
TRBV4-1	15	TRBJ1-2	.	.	TGCGCCAGCAGCCATTTGGCAGGGTCTAACTATGGCTACACCTTC	CASSHLAGSNYGYTF
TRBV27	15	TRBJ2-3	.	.	TGTGCCAGCAGTTTAACGGGGGAGATCACAGATACGCAGTATTTT	CASSLTGEITDTQYF
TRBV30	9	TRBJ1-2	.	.	TGTGCCTGGGGAAACGGCTACACCTTC	CAWGNGYTF
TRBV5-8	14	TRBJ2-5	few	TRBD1	TGTGCCAGCAGCCAGGGACAGGGGGCAGAGACCCAGTACTTC	CASSQGQGAETQYF
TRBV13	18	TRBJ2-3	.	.	TGTGCCAGCAGCTTAGATCAATCCGAGGAGCGTTACACAGATACGCAGTATTTT	CASSLDQSEERYTDTQYF
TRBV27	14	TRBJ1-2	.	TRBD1	TGTGCCAGCAGTCCCCGGGGACAGGGAGGTGGCTACACCTTC	CASSPRGQGGGYTF
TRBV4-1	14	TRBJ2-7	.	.	TGCGCCAGCAGCCAAGAAGATGCCAGGGACGAGCAGTACTTC	CASSQEDARDEQYF
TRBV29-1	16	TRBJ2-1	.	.	TGCAGCGTTGAAGGGGGAGTAGCCATGGTCTACAATGAGCAGTTCTTC	CSVEGGVAMVYNEQFF
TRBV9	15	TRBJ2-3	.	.	TGTGCCAGCAGCGTAGGGAGATATAGCACAGATACGCAGTATTTT	CASSVGRYSTDTQYF
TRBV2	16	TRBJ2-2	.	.	TGTGCCAGCAGTGACTTTGGCGGGATAGTGACCGGGGAGCTGTTTTTT	CASSDFGGIVTGELFF
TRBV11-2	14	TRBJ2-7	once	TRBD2	TGTGCCAGCAGCCTATCGGGGGGTTCCTACGAGCAGTACTTC	CASSLSGGSYEQYF
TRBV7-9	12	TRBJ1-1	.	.	TGTGCCAGCAGCCCCGGGGCATTAGAAGCTTTCTTT	CASSPGALEAFF
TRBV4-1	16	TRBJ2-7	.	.	TGCGCCAGCAGCCAAGTAGGCCGTGCCAGCTCATACGAGCAGTACTTC	CASSQVGRASSYEQYF
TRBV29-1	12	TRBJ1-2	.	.	TGCAGCGCCGAGGATAACAACTATGGCTACACCTTC	CSAEDNNYGYTF
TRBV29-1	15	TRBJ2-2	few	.	TGCAGCGACGGACGTTTCAACAGGAACACCGGGGAGCTGTTTTTT	CSDGRFNRNTGELFF
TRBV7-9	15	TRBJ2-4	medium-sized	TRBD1	TGTGCCAGCAGCCCGACAGGGTCGGACAAAAACATTCAGTACTTC	CASSPTGSDKNIQYF
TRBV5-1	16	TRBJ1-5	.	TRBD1	TGCGCCAGCAGCCCTGGGACAGCTTCTCGGAATCAGCCCCAGCATTTT	CASSPGTASRNQPQHF
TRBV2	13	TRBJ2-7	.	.	TGTGCCAGCAGCTTAGCCCGGACCAACGAGCAGTACTTC	CASSLARTNEQYF
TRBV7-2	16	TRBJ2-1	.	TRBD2	TGTGCCAGCAGCCTCGGACTAGCGGGGGACTACAATGAGCAGTTCTTC	CASSLGLAGDYNEQFF
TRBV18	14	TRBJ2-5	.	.	TGTGCCAGCTCACCAGGGCCTCACTCGGAGACCCAGTACTTC	CASSPGPHSETQYF
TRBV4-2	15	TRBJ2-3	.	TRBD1	TGTGCCAGCAGCCAAGAACAGGGGATCACAGATACGCAATATTTT	CASSQEQGITDTQYF
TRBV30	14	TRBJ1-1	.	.	TGTGCCTGGAGTGAATCCTACATAAAGTCTGAAGCTTTCTTT	CAWSESYIKSEAFF
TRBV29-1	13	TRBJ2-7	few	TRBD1	TGCAGCGTTGGGGACAGTCATACCTACGAGCAGTACTTC	CSVGDSHTYEQYF
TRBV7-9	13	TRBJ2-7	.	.	TGTGCCAGCAGCTTAGCCCTACCGACCGAGCAGTACTTC	CASSLALPTEQYF
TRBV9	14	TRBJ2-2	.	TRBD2	TGTGCCAGTGGACTAGCGGATAGGGTCGGGGAGCTGTTTTTT	CASGLADRVGELFF
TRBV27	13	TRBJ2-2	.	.	TGTGCCAGCAGCCCGTTCGTTGGCGGGGAGCTGTTTTTT	CASSPFVGGELFF
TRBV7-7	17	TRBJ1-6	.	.	TGTGCCAGCAGCTTAGAAAATGGGAGCTCCTATAATTCACCCCTCCACTTT	CASSLENGSSYNSPLHF
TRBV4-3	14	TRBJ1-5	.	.	TGCGCCAGCAGCCAATCTATAGGGGATCAGCCCCAGCATTTT	CASSQSIGDQPQHF
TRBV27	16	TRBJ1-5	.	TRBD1	TGCGCCAGCAGTGCGACAGGGGGTCATAGCAATCAGCCCCAGCATTTT	CASSATGGHSNQPQHF
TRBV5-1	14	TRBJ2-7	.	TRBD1	TGCGCCAGCAGCTTTACAGGGGGGTCCTACGAGCAGTACTTC	CASSFTGGSYEQYF
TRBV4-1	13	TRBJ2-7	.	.	TGCGCCAGCAGCCAATCACAGAACTACGAGCAGTACTTC	CASSQSQNYEQYF